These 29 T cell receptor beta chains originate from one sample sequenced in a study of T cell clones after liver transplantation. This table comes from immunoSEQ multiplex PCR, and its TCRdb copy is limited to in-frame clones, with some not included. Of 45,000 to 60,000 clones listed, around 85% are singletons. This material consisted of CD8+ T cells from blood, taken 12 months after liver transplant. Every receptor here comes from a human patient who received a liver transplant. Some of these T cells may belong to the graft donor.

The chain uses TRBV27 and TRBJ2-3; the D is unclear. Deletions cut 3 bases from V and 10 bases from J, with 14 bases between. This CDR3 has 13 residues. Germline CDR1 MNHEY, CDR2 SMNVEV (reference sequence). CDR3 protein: CASSFTSPSSQYF. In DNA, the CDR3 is TGTGCCAGCAGTTTTACAAGTCCCTCTTCGCAGTATTTT.

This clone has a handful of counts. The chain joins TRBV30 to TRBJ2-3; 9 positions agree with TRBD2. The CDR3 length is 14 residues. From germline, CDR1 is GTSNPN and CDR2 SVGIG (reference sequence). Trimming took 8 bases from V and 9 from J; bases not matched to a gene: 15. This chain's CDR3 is CAGGTSFNEGTQYF. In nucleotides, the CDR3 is TGTGCCGGGGGGACTAGCTTTAACGAGGGCACGCAGTATTTT.

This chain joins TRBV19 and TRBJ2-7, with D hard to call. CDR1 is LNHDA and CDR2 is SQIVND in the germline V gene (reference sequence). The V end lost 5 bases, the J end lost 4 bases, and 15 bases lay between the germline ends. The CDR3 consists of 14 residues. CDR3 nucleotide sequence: TGTGCCAGTAGTCCCCTCTCCTCCGGGTACGAGCAGTACTTC. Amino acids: CASSPLSSGYEQYF.

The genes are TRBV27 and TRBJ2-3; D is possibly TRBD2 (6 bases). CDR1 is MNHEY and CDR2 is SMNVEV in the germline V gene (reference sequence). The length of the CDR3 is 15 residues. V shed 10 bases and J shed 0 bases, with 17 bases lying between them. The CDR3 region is CATGDRRLSTDTQYF. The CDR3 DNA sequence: TGTGCCACGGGAGACAGAAGGTTAAGCACAGATACGCAGTATTTT.

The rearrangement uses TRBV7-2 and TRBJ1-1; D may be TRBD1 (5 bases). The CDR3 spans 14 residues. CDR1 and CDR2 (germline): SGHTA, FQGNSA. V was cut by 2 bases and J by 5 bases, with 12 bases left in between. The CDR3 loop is CASSLLGVRTEAFF. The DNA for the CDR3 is TGTGCCAGCAGCTTATTGGGGGTTCGAACTGAAGCTTTCTTT.

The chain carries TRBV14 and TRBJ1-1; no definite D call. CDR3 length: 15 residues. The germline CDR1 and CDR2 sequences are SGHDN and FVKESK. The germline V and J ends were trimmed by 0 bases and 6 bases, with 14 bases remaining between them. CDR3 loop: CASSQDYLGIPEAFF. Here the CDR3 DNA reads TGTGCCAGCAGCCAAGATTACCTAGGGATCCCTGAAGCTTTCTTT.

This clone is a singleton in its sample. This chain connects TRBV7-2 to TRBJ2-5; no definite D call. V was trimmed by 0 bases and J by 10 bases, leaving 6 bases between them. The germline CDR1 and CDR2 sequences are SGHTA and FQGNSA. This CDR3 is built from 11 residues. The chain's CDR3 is CASSLAAVQYF. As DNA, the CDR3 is TGTGCCAGCAGCTTAGCGGCCGTCCAGTACTTC.

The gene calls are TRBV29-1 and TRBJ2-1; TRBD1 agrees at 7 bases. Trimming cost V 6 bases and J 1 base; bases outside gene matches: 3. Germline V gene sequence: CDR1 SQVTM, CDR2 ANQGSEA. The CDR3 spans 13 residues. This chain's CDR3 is CSVIRGSYNEQFF. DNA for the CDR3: TGCAGCGTAATCAGGGGGTCCTACAATGAGCAGTTCTTC.

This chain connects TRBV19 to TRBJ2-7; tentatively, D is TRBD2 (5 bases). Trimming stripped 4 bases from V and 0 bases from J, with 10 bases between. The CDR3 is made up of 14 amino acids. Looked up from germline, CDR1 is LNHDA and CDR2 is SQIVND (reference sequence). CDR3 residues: CASSTSSSSYEQYF. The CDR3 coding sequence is TGTGCCAGTAGTACTTCTAGCTCCTCCTACGAGCAGTACTTC. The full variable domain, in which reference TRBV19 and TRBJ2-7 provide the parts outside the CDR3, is DGGITQSPKYLFRKEGQNVTLSCEQNLNHDAMYWYRQDPGQGLRLIYYSQIVNDFQKGDIAEGYSVSREKKESFPLTVTSAQKNPTAFYLCASSTSSSSYEQYFGPGTRLTVT.

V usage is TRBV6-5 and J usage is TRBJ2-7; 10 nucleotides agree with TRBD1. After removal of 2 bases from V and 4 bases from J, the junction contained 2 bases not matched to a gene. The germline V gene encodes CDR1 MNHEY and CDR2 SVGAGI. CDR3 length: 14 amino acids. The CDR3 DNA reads TGTGCCAGCAGTTACGGGGGACAGGGGTACGAGCAGTACTTC. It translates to CASSYGGQGYEQYF.

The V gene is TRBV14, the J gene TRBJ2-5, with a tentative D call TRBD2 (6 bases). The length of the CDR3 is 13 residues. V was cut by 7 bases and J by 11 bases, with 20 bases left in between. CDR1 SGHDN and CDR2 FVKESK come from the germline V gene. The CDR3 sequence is CASNPGVGEEQYF. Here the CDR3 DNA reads TGTGCCAGCAATCCGGGAGTGGGCGAGGAGCAGTACTTC. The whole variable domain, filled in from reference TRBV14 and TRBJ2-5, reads EAGVTQFPSHSVIEKGQTVTLRCDPISGHDNLYWYRRVMGKEIKFLLHFVKESKQDESGMPNNRFLAERTGGTYSTLKVQPAELEDSGVYFCASNPGVGEEQYFGPGTRLLVL.

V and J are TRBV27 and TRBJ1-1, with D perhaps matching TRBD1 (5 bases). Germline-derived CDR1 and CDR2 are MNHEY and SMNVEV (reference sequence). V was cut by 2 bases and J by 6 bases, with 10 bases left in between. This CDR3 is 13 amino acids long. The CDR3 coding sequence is TGTGCCAGCAGTTTAATCAGGGAATCTGAAGCTTTCTTT. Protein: CASSLIRESEAFF.

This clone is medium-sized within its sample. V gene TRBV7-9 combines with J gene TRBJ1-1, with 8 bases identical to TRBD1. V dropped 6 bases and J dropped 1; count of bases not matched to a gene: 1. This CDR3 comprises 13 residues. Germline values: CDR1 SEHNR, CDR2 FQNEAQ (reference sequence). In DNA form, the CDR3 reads TGTGCCAGCAGGACAGGGGAGAACACTGAAGCTTTCTTT. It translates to CASRTGENTEAFF.

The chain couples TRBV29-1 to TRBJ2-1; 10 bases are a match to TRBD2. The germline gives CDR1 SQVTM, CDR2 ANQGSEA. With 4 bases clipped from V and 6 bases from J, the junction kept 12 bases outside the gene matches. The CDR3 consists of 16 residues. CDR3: CSVAPPGSGRANEQFF. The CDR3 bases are TGCAGCGTTGCCCCTCCAGGGAGCGGGAGGGCCAATGAGCAGTTCTTC.

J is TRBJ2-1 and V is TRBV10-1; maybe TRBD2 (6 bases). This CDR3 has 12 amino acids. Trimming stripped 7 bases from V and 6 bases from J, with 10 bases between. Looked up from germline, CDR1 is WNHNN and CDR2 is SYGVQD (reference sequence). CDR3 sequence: CASTDGGNEQFF. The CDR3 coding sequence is TGCGCCAGCACAGACGGGGGCAATGAGCAGTTCTTC.

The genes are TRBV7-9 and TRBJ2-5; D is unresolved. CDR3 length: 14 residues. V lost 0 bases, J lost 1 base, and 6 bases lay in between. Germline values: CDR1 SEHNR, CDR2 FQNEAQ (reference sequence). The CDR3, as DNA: TGTGCCAGCAGCTTAGCGAGTACCCAAGAGACCCAGTACTTC. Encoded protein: CASSLASTQETQYF.

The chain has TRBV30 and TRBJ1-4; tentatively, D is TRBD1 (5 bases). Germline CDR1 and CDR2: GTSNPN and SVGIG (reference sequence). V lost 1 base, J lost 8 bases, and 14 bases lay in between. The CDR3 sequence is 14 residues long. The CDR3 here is CAWSAGGELEKLFF. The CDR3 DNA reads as TGTGCCTGGAGTGCCGGGGGAGAGCTGGAAAAACTGTTTTTT.

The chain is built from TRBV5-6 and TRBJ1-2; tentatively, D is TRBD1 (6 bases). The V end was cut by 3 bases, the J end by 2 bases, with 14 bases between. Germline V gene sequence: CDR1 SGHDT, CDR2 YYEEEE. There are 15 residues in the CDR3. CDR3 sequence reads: CASSSLRTDNYGYTF. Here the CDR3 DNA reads TGTGCCAGCAGCTCACTCCGGACAGACAACTATGGCTACACCTTC.

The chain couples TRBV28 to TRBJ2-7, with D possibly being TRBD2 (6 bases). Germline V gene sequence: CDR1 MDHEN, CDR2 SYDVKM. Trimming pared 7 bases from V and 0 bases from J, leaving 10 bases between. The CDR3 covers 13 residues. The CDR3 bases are TGTGCCAGCATAGCGGTGGACTCCTACGAGCAGTACTTC. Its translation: CASIAVDSYEQYF.

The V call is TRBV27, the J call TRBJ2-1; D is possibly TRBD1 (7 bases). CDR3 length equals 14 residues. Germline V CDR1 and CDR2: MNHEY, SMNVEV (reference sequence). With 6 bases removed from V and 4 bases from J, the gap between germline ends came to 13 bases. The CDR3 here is CASRPGGRYNEQFF. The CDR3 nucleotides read TGTGCCAGCAGGCCAGGGGGGAGATACAATGAGCAGTTCTTC.

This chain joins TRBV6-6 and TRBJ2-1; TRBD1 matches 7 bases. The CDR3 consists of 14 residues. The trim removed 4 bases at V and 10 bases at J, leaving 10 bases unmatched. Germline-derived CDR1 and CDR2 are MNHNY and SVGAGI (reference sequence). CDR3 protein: CASSSYRQGREQFF. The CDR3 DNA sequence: TGTGCCAGCAGTTCATATAGACAGGGTCGGGAGCAGTTCTTC.

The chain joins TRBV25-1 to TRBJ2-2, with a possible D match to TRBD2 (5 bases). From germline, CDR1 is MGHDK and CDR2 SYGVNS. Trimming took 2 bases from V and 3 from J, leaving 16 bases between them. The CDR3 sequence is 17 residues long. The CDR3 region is CASSEGSATTYTGELFF. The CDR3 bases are TGTGCCAGCAGTGAAGGATCCGCGACTACCTACACCGGGGAGCTGTTTTTT.

The CDR3 bases are TGCGCCAGCAGCCCCCCGGGCAGCGTGGGGGAGGATGAGCAGTTCTTC. Translation gives CASSPPGSVGEDEQFF. The chain couples TRBV4-1 to TRBJ2-1; tentatively, D is TRBD2 (6 bases). Trimming removed 4 bases from V and 8 bases from J, with 21 bases in between. The CDR3 sequence is 16 residues long. The germline V gene has CDR1 MGHRA and CDR2 YSYEKL.

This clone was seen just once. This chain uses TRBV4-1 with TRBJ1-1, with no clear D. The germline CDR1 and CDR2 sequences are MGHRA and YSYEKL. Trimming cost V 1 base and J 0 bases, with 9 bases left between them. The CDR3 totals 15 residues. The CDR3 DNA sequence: TGCGCCAGCAGCCAAGCACAGAGTTTGAACACTGAAGCTTTCTTT. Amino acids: CASSQAQSLNTEAFF.

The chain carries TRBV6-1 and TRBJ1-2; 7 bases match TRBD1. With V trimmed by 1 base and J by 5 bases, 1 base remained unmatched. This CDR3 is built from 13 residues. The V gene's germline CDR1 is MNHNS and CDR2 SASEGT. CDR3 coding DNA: TGTGCCAGCAGTGAAGGGACAGGATATGGCTACACCTTC. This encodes CASSEGTGYGYTF.

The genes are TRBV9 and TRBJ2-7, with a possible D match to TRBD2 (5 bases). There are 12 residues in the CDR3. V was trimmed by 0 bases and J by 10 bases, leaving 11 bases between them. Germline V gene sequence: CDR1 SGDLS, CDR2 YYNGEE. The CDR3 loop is CASSVEVGEQYF. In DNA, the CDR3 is TGTGCCAGCAGCGTAGAAGTCGGGGAACAGTACTTC.

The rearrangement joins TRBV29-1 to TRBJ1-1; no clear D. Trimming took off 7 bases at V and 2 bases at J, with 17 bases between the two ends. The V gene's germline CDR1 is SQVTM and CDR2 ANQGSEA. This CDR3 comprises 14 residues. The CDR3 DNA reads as TGCAGCGCCGTGGGTCGGGGATCCAACACTGAAGCTTTCTTT. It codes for CSAVGRGSNTEAFF.

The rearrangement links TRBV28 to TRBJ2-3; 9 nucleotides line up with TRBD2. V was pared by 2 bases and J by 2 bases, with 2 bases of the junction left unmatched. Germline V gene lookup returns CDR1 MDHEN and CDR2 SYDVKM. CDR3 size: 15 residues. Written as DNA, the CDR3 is TGTGCCAGCAGTTTAAAGCGGGAGGTCACAGATACGCAGTATTTT. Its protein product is CASSLKREVTDTQYF.

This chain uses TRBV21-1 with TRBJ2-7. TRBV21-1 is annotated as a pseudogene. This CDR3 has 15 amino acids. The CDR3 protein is CASSKARVVSYEQYF. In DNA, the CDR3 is TGTGCCAGCAGCAAAGCAAGGGTTGTCTCCTACGAGCAGTACTTC.